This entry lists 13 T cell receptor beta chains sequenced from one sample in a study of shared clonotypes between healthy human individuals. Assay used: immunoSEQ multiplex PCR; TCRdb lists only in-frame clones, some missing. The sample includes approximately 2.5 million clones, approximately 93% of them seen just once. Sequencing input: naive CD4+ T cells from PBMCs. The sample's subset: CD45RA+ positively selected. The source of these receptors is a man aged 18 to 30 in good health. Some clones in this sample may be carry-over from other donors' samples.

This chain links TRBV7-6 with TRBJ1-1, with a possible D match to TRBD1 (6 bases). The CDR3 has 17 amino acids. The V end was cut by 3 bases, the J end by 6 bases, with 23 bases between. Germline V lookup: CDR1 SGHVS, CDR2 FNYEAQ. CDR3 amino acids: CASSFPWGDKAPPEAFF. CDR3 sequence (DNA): TGTGCCAGCAGCTTTCCCTGGGGGGACAAAGCTCCCCCTGAAGCTTTCTTT.

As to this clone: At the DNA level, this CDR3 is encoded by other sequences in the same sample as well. The CDR3 bases are TGTGCCAGCAGCGTGGACACCGGGAACACTGAAGCTTTCTTT. The encoded protein is CASSVDTGNTEAFF. The chain is built from TRBV9 and TRBJ1-1; D may be TRBD1 (5 bases). V was clipped by 2 bases and J by 1 base, with 9 bases between them. In germline, CDR1 is SGDLS, CDR2 YYNGEE. CDR3 size: 14 residues.

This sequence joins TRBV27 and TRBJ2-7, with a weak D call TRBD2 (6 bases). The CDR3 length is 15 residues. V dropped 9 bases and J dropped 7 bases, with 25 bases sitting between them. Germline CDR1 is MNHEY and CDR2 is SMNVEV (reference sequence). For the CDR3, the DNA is TGTGCCAGTCCGGAGGGGATCCGGGGAGGCTTGGAGCAGTACTTC. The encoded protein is CASPEGIRGGLEQYF.

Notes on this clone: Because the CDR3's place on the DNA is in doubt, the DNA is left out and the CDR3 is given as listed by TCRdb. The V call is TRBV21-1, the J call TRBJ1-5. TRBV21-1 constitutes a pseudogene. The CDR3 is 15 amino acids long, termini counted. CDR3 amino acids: CASPPVGRGNQPQHF.

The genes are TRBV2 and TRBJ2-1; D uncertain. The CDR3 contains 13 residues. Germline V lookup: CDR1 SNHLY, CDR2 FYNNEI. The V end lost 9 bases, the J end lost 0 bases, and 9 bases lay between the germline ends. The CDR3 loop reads CASTMGSYNEQFF. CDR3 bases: TGTGCCAGTACCATGGGCTCCTACAATGAGCAGTTCTTC.

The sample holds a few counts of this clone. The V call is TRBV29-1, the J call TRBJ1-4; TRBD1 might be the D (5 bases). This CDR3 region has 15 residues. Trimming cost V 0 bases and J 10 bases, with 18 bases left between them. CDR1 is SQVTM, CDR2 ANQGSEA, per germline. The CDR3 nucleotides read TGCAGCGTTGAAGATACTGGCAGGGTAGTTGGAAAACTGTTTTTT. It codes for CSVEDTGRVVGKLFF.

Here the CDR3 reads CAISETDRGATEAFF. CDR3 in DNA: TGTGCCATCAGTGAGACGGACAGGGGGGCCACTGAAGCTTTCTTT. The J gene is TRBJ1-1, the V gene TRBV10-3; 10 bases match TRBD1. The germline V gene encodes CDR1 ENHRY and CDR2 SYGVKD. Trimming at V came to 2 bases and at J to 4 bases, leaving 4 bases not matched to a gene. This CDR3 region has 15 residues.

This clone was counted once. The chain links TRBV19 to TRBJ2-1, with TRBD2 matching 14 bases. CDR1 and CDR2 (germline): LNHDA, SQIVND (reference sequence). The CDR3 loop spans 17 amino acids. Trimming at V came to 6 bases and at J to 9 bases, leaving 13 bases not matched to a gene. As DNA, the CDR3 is TGTGCCAGTAGATGGAGTGGGACTAGCGGGAGTGAGAGTGAGCAGTTCTTC. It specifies CASRWSGTSGSESEQFF.

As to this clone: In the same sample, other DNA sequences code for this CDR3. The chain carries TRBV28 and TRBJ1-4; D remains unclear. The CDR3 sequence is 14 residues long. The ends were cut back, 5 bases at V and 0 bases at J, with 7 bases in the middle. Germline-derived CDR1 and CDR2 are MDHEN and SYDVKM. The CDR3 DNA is TGTGCCAGCAGTACCGATGCAACTAATGAAAAACTGTTTTTT. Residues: CASSTDATNEKLFF. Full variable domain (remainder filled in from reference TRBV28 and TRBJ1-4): DVKVTQSSRYLVKRTGEKVFLECVQDMDHENMFWYRQDPGLGLRLIYFSYDVKMKEKGDIPEGYSVSREKKERFSLILESASTNQTSMYLCASSTDATNEKLFFGSGTQLSVL.

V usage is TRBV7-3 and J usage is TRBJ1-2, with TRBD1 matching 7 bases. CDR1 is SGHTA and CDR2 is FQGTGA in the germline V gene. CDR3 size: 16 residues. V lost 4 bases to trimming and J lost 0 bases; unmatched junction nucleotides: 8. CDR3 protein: CASSSVGTAANYGYTF. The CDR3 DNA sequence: TGTGCCAGCAGCTCCGTAGGGACAGCTGCTAACTATGGCTACACCTTC.

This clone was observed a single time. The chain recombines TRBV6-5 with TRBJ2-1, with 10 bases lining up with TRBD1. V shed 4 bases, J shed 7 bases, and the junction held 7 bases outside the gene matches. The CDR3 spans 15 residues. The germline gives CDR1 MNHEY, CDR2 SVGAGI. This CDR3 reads CASSLDRGEWNEQFF. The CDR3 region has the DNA TGTGCCAGCAGTTTGGACAGGGGGGAGTGGAATGAGCAGTTCTTC.

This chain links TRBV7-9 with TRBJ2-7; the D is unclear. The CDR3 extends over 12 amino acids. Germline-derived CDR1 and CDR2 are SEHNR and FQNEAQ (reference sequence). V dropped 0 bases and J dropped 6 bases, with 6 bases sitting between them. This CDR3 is CASSLAPSEQYF. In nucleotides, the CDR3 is TGTGCCAGCAGCTTAGCGCCGAGCGAGCAGTACTTC.

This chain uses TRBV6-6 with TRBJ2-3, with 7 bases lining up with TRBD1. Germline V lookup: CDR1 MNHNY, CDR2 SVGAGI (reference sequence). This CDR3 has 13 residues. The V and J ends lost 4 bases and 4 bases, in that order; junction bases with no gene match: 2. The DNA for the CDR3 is TGTGCCAGCAGTTCCCAGGGGGCAGATACGCAGTATTTT. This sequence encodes CASSSQGADTQYF.